The clone carrying this TCR beta chain is judged medium-sized. Original methodology: A distant-metastasis classifier for papillary thyroid cancer was built using CDR3 differences across clinicopathological groups. TCRdb re-called the PCR reads with MiXCR. The V and J calls follow TCRdb's processing rather than the paper's. The sample includes about 7,300 clones, roughly a fifth of them seen just once. This entry belongs to a study of metastatic and nonmetastatic thyroid tumors. Background on the study: Both malignant and benign thyroid patients supplied peripheral blood and tumor or nodule tissue samples, across which the repertoires of these patients were then compared.

Ahead of thyroid surgery, no patient had received treatment of any kind. Germline CDR1 is DFQATT and CDR2 is SNEGSKA (reference sequence). V was cut by 1 base and J by 5 bases, with 29 bases left in between. CDR3 length: 19 residues. The material sequenced was adjacent normal tissue. The chain links TRBV20-1 to TRBJ1-2; D perhaps matches TRBD1 (6 bases). The TCR sequence derives from a female donor with papillary thyroid cancer or a benign thyroid nodule (not recorded which). Some clones in this sample may be carry-over from other donors' samples. The CDR3 sequence is CSARVQGGGTRGQGYGYTF. The CDR3 DNA is TGCAGTGCTAGAGTTCAAGGCGGGGGGACCCGGGGGCAAGGTTATGGCTACACCTTC.